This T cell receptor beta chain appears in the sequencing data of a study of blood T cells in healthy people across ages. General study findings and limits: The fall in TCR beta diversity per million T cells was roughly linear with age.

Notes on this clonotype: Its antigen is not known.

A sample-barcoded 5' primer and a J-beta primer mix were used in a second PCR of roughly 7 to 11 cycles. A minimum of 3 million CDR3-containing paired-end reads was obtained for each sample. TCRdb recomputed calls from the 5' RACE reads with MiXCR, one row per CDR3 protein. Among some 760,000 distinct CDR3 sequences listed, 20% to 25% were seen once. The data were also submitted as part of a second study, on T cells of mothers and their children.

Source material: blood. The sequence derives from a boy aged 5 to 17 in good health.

The CDR3 nucleotides read TGTGCCAGCTCACCACCGCAGGAGCAAGAGACCCAGTACTTC. Amino acid sequence: CASSPPQEQETQYF. The chain combines TRBV18 with TRBJ2-5; D remains ambiguous. This CDR3 is built from 14 residues. V gave up 0 bases and J gave up 2 bases, with 7 bases separating them. Germline loops: CDR1 KGHSH, CDR2 LQKENI.